What follows are 8 T cell receptor beta chains derived from one specimen sequenced in a study of PD-1 blockade in classical Hodgkin lymphoma. Here immunoSEQ multiplex PCR was the method, and the copy in TCRdb shows in-frame clones only, minus some. Of 20,000 to 30,000 clones listed, less than 95% are singletons. The time point is: newly diagnosed, previously untreated cHL patient sample. Researchers report purifying CD4+ T cells from thawed PBMCs by magnetic negative selection. The sample comprised CD4+ T cells from blood. These receptors came from a human donor with classical Hodgkin lymphoma.

V is TRBV5-6 and J is TRBJ2-7, with D perhaps given as TRBD1 or TRBD2 (5 bases each). Trimming took off 3 bases at V and 0 bases at J, with 16 bases between the two ends. The CDR3 runs to 16 residues. Per germline, CDR1 SGHDT and CDR2 YYEEEE. CDR3 DNA sequence: TGTGCCAGCAGCTATGAGGGGACGACAGTCTCCTACGAGCAGTACTTC. Residues: CASSYEGTTVSYEQYF.

The chain has TRBV18 and TRBJ2-7; no definite D call. Germline values: CDR1 KGHSH, CDR2 LQKENI. Trimming removed 6 bases from V and 7 bases from J, with 10 bases in between. This CDR3 is 11 amino acids long. The chain's CDR3 is CASSADLEQYF. CDR3 sequence (DNA): TGTGCCAGCTCCGCTGATTTAGAGCAGTACTTC.

The chain employs TRBV28 and TRBJ2-1, with a tentative D call TRBD1 (5 bases). V lost 6 bases to trimming and J lost 7 bases, with 22 bases between them. CDR1 MDHEN and CDR2 SYDVKM come from the germline V gene. This CDR3 is built from 16 residues. This CDR3 reads CASSLPVGAEWNEQFF. For the CDR3, the DNA is TGTGCCAGCAGCCTCCCAGTAGGGGCGGAGTGGAATGAGCAGTTCTTC.

The chain couples TRBV7-3 to TRBJ2-5; 11 nucleotides align to TRBD2. V gave up 5 bases and J gave up 7 bases; unmatched junction bases: 6. Germline V lookup: CDR1 SGHTA, CDR2 FQGTGA. The CDR3 runs 14 residues. The CDR3: CASSPSGGLATQYF. The CDR3 nucleotides read TGTGCCAGCAGCCCTAGCGGGGGGTTAGCGACCCAGTACTTC.

The chain carries TRBV7-2 and TRBJ2-2; D is tentatively TRBD1 or TRBD2 (6 bases each). Trimming took 2 bases from V and 0 from J, leaving 13 bases between them. Germline V gene data show CDR1 as SGHTA and CDR2 as FQGNSA. The CDR3 sequence is 17 residues long. CDR3 in DNA: TGTGCCAGCAGCTTACTAGGGGGGTCCCCGAACACCGGGGAGCTGTTTTTT. This codes for CASSLLGGSPNTGELFF.

V is TRBV15 and J is TRBJ1-1; D might be TRBD1 (5 bases). CDR3 length equals 15 residues. Per germline, CDR1 LNHNV and CDR2 YYDKDF (reference sequence). V lost 0 bases and J 6 bases, leaving 14 bases between the germline ends. The CDR3 DNA follows: TGTGCCACCAGCAGAGATCCGCGCGGGGCCGCTGAAGCTTTCTTT. This gives the protein CATSRDPRGAAEAFF.

V usage is TRBV5-6 and J usage is TRBJ2-3, with a weak D call TRBD1 (5 bases). The germline V gene has CDR1 SGHDT and CDR2 YYEEEE. The CDR3 has 16 residues. V was trimmed by 0 bases and J by 6 bases, leaving 17 bases between them. The CDR3 is CASSLAGLRGGDTQYF. The CDR3, as DNA: TGTGCCAGCAGCTTGGCCGGGTTAAGGGGTGGGGATACGCAGTATTTT.

The chain has TRBV7-9 and TRBJ2-1; possible D gene TRBD1, 6 bases. CDR1 and CDR2 from the germline V gene are SEHNR and FQNEAQ (reference sequence). V lost 1 base and J lost 4, with 17 bases in between. The CDR3 is 17 residues long. The DNA for the CDR3 is TGTGCCAGCAGCTTAGGAGTGGGGGCCGCCTATTACAATGAGCAGTTCTTC. Protein: CASSLGVGAAYYNEQFF. Full variable domain (missing parts from reference TRBV7-9 and TRBJ2-1): DTGVSQNPRHKITKRGQNVTFRCDPISEHNRLYWYRQTLGQGPEFLTYFQNEAQLEKSRLLSDRFSAERPKGSFSTLEIQRTEQGDSAMYLCASSLGVGAAYYNEQFFGPGTRLTVL.